A single sample is the source of the 32 T cell receptor beta chains below, sequenced in a study of cytomegalovirus exposure and HLA in healthy donors. Repertoires were generated with immunoSEQ multiplex PCR, while TCRdb's copy carries only in-frame clones and drops some. The repertoire holds some 200,000 clones, with roughly 86% as singletons. The specimen was PBMCs. These TCRs come from a man aged 25 to 40 in good health and CMV-seropositive.

Here the CDR3 DNA reads TGTGCCAGCAGCTTAGGCGACGTTTACGAGCAGTACTTC. This translates into CASSLGDVYEQYF. The chain uses TRBV11-3 and TRBJ2-7; D call uncertain. V was cut by 1 base and J by 4 bases, with 8 bases left in between. CDR1 and CDR2 (germline): SGHNT, YENEEA. The CDR3 covers 13 residues.

The V gene is TRBV2, the J gene TRBJ2-7; 9 nucleotides align to TRBD1. V lost 6 bases and J lost 6; bases outside the gene matches: 15. The germline V gene encodes CDR1 SNHLY and CDR2 FYNNEI. The CDR3 covers 16 residues. The CDR3 is CASSPTPGQGLSEQYF. In nucleotides, the CDR3 is TGTGCCAGCAGCCCAACACCGGGACAGGGTTTGAGCGAGCAGTACTTC.

The chain uses TRBV29-1 and TRBJ2-1; D is unclear. V was shortened by 2 bases and J by 4 bases, with 12 bases between the two germline ends. The germline CDR1 and CDR2 sequences are SQVTM and ANQGSEA. The CDR3 contains 14 residues. The CDR3 reads CSVERRSEYNEQFF. The CDR3 region has the DNA TGCAGCGTTGAACGGCGGTCGGAATACAATGAGCAGTTCTTC.

V usage is TRBV6-4 and J usage is TRBJ1-4, with a tentative D call TRBD1 (5 bases). Germline-derived CDR1 and CDR2 are MRHNA and SNTAGT. The CDR3 runs to 15 residues. Between the trimmed V and J ends, which lost 3 bases and 0 bases, there was a span of 8 bases. The CDR3 reads CASSEPQATNEKLFF. The CDR3 nucleotides read TGTGCCAGCAGTGAACCACAGGCAACTAATGAAAAACTGTTTTTT.

The V and J genes are TRBV28 and TRBJ1-5; no reliable D call. The CDR3 has 12 amino acids. Trimming cost V 7 bases and J 7 bases, with 11 bases left between them. Germline CDR1 reads MDHEN; CDR2 reads SYDVKM. This CDR3 reads CASNPQEQPQHF. The DNA for the CDR3 is TGTGCCAGCAATCCCCAGGAACAGCCCCAGCATTTT.

This chain joins TRBV19 and TRBJ2-7; D perhaps matches TRBD1 (6 bases). CDR1 is LNHDA, CDR2 SQIVND, per germline (reference sequence). Between the trimmed V and J ends, which lost 6 bases and 6 bases, there was a span of 9 bases. This CDR3 is 11 amino acids long. The CDR3 coding sequence is TGTGCCAGTAGCAAAGGGGGCGAGCAGTACTTC. Translation: CASSKGGEQYF.

This clone was found a few times. The chain has TRBV12-5 and TRBJ2-7, with D tentatively TRBD1 (5 bases). V lost 1 base to trimming and J lost 0 bases, with 13 bases between them. The CDR3 covers 16 residues. Germline assignment: CDR1 LGHNT and CDR2 FRNRAP. DNA of the CDR3: TGTGCTAGTGGTTTGGGGGGCGTAATGAGCTCCTACGAGCAGTACTTC. It encodes CASGLGGVMSSYEQYF.

The chain links TRBV5-6 to TRBJ2-5; 7 nucleotides align to TRBD2. Germline assignment: CDR1 SGHDT and CDR2 YYEEEE. V trimming: 4 bases; J trimming: 2 bases; junction bases outside the gene matches: 11. The CDR3 covers 16 residues. CDR3 amino acids: CASSLAFAGDQETQYF. The DNA of the CDR3 is TGTGCCAGCAGCCTCGCCTTTGCGGGGGATCAAGAGACCCAGTACTTC. The full variable domain, in which reference TRBV5-6 and TRBJ2-5 provide the parts outside the CDR3, is DAGVTQSPTHLIKTRGQQVTLRCSPKSGHDTVSWYQQALGQGPQFIFQYYEEEERQRGNFPDRFSGHQFPNYSSELNVNALLLGDSALYLCASSLAFAGDQETQYFGPGTRLLVL.

The chain recombines TRBV28 with TRBJ2-1, with 12 bases fitting TRBD2. The germline V gene has CDR1 MDHEN and CDR2 SYDVKM. The length of the CDR3 is 16 residues. V shed 2 bases, J shed 4 bases, and the junction held 3 bases outside the gene matches. Written as DNA, the CDR3 is TGTGCCAGCAGTTTACCGCTAGCGGGGGGGTACAATGAGCAGTTCTTC. Protein product: CASSLPLAGGYNEQFF.

This clone was found once. This chain links TRBV28 with TRBJ2-7; 7 bases are shared with TRBD2. J gave up 3 bases and V 3 bases, and 5 bases lay outside the gene matches. The V gene's germline CDR1 is MDHEN and CDR2 SYDVKM. The CDR3 runs to 14 residues. The CDR3 is CASSLGGAGYEQYF. The CDR3, as DNA: TGTGCCAGCAGTTTGGGAGGGGCGGGCTACGAGCAGTACTTC. Full variable domain (rest looked up from reference TRBV28 and TRBJ2-7): DVKVTQSSRYLVKRTGEKVFLECVQDMDHENMFWYRQDPGLGLRLIYFSYDVKMKEKGDIPEGYSVSREKKERFSLILESASTNQTSMYLCASSLGGAGYEQYFGPGTRLTVT.

This chain joins TRBV5-1 and TRBJ2-4; TRBD1 is a possible D gene (6 bases). Germline V lookup: CDR1 SGHRS, CDR2 YFSETQ. Trimming cost V 4 bases and J 4 bases, with 18 bases left between them. The CDR3 is 16 amino acids. CDR3 nucleotide sequence: TGCGCCAGCAGCCCCACCTCAGGACAGATAAAAAACATTCAGTACTTC. This codes for CASSPTSGQIKNIQYF.

CDR3 amino acids: CASGYRGGAPLNEQFF. In DNA, the CDR3 is TGCGCCAGCGGCTACCGGGGGGGGGCGCCCCTCAATGAGCAGTTCTTC. The J gene is TRBJ2-1, the V gene TRBV5-1; 8 positions match TRBD2. Germline assignment: CDR1 SGHRS and CDR2 YFSETQ. V was pared by 7 bases and J by 6 bases, with 15 bases of the junction left unmatched. This CDR3 region has 16 residues.

The chain employs TRBV7-6 and TRBJ1-2; no clear D gene. V was clipped by 4 bases and J by 6 bases, with 12 bases between them. Germline V gene data show CDR1 as SGHVS and CDR2 as FNYEAQ. There are 13 residues in the CDR3. The CDR3 loop is CASSSGQVDGYTF. CDR3 in DNA: TGTGCCAGCAGCTCGGGCCAGGTCGATGGCTACACCTTC.

This rearrangement joins TRBV28 to TRBJ1-5, with D possibly TRBD1 on 5 matching bases. The ends were cut back, 2 bases at V and 5 bases at J, with 7 bases in the middle. CDR3 length: 13 residues. Germline V gene sequence: CDR1 MDHEN, CDR2 SYDVKM. The CDR3 DNA is TGTGCCAGCAGTTTAAGGGGTCATCAGCCCCAGCATTTT. This encodes CASSLRGHQPQHF.

The V and J genes are TRBV18 and TRBJ1-6, with a tentative D call TRBD1 (6 bases). The germline V gene encodes CDR1 KGHSH and CDR2 LQKENI. The CDR3 has 16 residues. The V gene lost 3 bases and the J gene lost 7 bases, with 16 bases spanning the gap. The CDR3 loop is CASSPQEGDRNSPLHF. CDR3 bases: TGTGCCAGCTCACCTCAGGAGGGGGACCGGAATTCACCCCTCCACTTT.

This clone was found a few times. At one boundary the junction diverges from the germline segment, which might be a read error. The chain uses TRBV7-7 and TRBJ1-1, with D unresolved. Germline V gene data show CDR1 as SSHAT and CDR2 as FNYEAQ (reference sequence). This CDR3 contains 15 residues. CDR3 in amino acids: CASSVPNSVATEAFF. The CDR3 nucleotides are TGTGCTAGCAGCGTCCCCAACTCGGTGGCCACTGAAGCTTTCTTT.

The chain has TRBV9 and TRBJ2-3, with D tentatively TRBD2 (5 bases). The CDR3 consists of 16 residues. Germline V lookup: CDR1 SGDLS, CDR2 YYNGEE. Trimming cost V 2 bases and J 2 bases, with 15 bases left between them. DNA of the CDR3: TGTGCCAGCAGCGTCGGGGTACGGGATCTCACAGATACGCAGTATTTT. Its protein product is CASSVGVRDLTDTQYF.

This clone has a single count. Other DNA sequences in this sample translate to the same CDR3. This chain links TRBV4-3 with TRBJ2-7; D is perhaps TRBD2 (6 bases). This CDR3 region has 16 residues. With 3 bases removed from V and 4 bases from J, the gap between germline ends came to 19 bases. Germline CDR1 reads LGHNA; CDR2 reads YSLEER. CDR3 nucleotide sequence: TGCGCCAGCAGCCATTCCGGGACGGGGGAAAGGTACGAGCAGTACTTC. It is translated as CASSHSGTGERYEQYF.

This clone was recorded only once. The rearrangement joins TRBV18 to TRBJ1-1; D might be TRBD1 (6 bases). CDR1 KGHSH and CDR2 LQKENI come from the germline V gene. CDR3 length equals 15 residues. Deletions cut 4 bases from V and 1 base from J, with 13 bases between. The CDR3 sequence is CASSRPGTTNTEAFF. The DNA of the CDR3 is TGTGCCAGCTCACGTCCCGGGACAACGAACACTGAAGCTTTCTTT.

The chain joins TRBV9 to TRBJ2-3; 7 bases align to TRBD2. CDR3 length: 15 residues. With V trimmed by 6 bases and J by 0 bases, 7 bases remained unmatched. Germline loops: CDR1 SGDLS, CDR2 YYNGEE. The CDR3: CASTVSGASTDTQYF. The CDR3 DNA follows: TGTGCCAGCACCGTGAGCGGGGCTAGCACAGATACGCAGTATTTT.

V usage is TRBV6-6 and J usage is TRBJ2-1; D possibly corresponds to TRBD2 (5 bases). Germline CDR1 reads MNHNY; CDR2 reads SVGAGI (reference sequence). The germline V and J ends were trimmed by 6 bases and 5 bases, with 14 bases remaining between them. The CDR3 contains 14 residues. This chain's CDR3 is CASRSDLTNNEQFF. In DNA, the CDR3 is TGTGCCAGCAGGTCAGACTTGACTAACAATGAGCAGTTCTTC.

This chain connects TRBV7-9 to TRBJ2-1; either TRBD1 or TRBD2 may supply D (6 bases each). Trimming shortened V by 4 bases and J by 3 bases, and 13 bases separated the two germline ends. The CDR3 has 15 amino acids. CDR1 is SEHNR, CDR2 FQNEAQ, per germline (reference sequence). CDR3 residues: CASSSRLGGYNEQFF. CDR3 DNA sequence: TGTGCCAGCAGCTCCAGACTAGGGGGCTACAATGAGCAGTTCTTC.

This clone was seen only a few times. The gene calls are TRBV5-8 and TRBJ2-7; D might be TRBD1 (5 bases). CDR3 length equals 15 residues. V was trimmed by 0 bases and J by 3 bases, leaving 13 bases between them. Germline assignment: CDR1 SGHTS and CDR2 YDEGEE. The CDR3 DNA reads as TGTGCCAGCAGCTTGGCGGCAGGGCGCTACTACGAGCAGTACTTC. Translating it yields CASSLAAGRYYEQYF. The whole variable domain, filled in from reference TRBV5-8 and TRBJ2-7, reads EAGVTQSPTHLIKTRGQQATLRCSPISGHTSVYWYQQALGLGLQFLLWYDEGEERNRGNFPPRFSGRQFPNYSSELNVNALELEDSALYLCASSLAAGRYYEQYFGPGTRLTVT.

This sequence joins TRBV6-1 and TRBJ1-5, with no clear D. From germline, CDR1 is MNHNS and CDR2 SASEGT. Trimming removed 10 bases from V and 6 bases from J, with 4 bases in between. The CDR3 has 9 amino acids. CDR3 loop: CATGQPQHF. CDR3 DNA sequence: TGTGCCACGGGTCAGCCCCAGCATTTT.

The chain joins TRBV6-6 to TRBJ2-7; 10 bases fit TRBD2. The CDR3 runs to 14 residues. The V and J ends lost 7 bases and 4 bases, in that order; junction bases with no gene match: 7. The germline V gene has CDR1 MNHNY and CDR2 SVGAGI (reference sequence). The CDR3: CASNLAGARYEQYF. In nucleotides, the CDR3 is TGTGCCAGCAACCTAGCGGGGGCTCGATACGAGCAGTACTTC.

This chain uses TRBV4-1 with TRBJ1-2, with a possible D match to TRBD1 (5 bases). The V gene's germline CDR1 is MGHRA and CDR2 YSYEKL. The CDR3 covers 16 residues. Trimming stripped 3 bases from V and 3 bases from J, with 17 bases between. The CDR3 DNA sequence: TGCGCCAGCAGCCAGTCTGGGGGGAGGGATTACTATGGCTACACCTTC. Encoded protein: CASSQSGGRDYYGYTF.

The rearrangement uses TRBV7-6 and TRBJ1-1; D remains ambiguous. Between the trimmed V and J ends, which lost 5 bases and 8 bases, there was a span of 15 bases. This CDR3 contains 13 residues. The germline V gene encodes CDR1 SGHVS and CDR2 FNYEAQ. CDR3: CASSPGLRAEAFF. The CDR3 DNA sequence: TGTGCCAGCAGCCCAGGACTACGTGCCGAAGCTTTCTTT.

This clone was seen only a few times. This chain links TRBV5-4 with TRBJ2-7, with D unresolved. Per germline, CDR1 SGHNT and CDR2 YYREEE (reference sequence). Trimming left V 3 bases short and J 12 bases short, with 16 bases between. This CDR3 has 12 residues. Here the CDR3 reads CASSYHGAGLYF. The CDR3 DNA reads TGTGCCAGCAGCTATCACGGTGCCGGGTTGTACTTC.

V gene TRBV5-6 combines with J gene TRBJ1-4; D not certain. Per germline, CDR1 SGHDT and CDR2 YYEEEE. The CDR3 has 14 residues. V shed 1 base and J shed 8 bases, with 12 bases lying between them. CDR3 sequence: CASSLKSGREKLFF. CDR3 coding DNA: TGTGCCAGCAGCTTGAAATCGGGTCGAGAAAAACTGTTTTTT.

This chain links TRBV28 with TRBJ1-1, with 8 nucleotides matching TRBD1. The CDR3 loop spans 15 amino acids. V lost 4 bases, J lost 7 bases, and 11 bases stayed unmatched. The germline V gene has CDR1 MDHEN and CDR2 SYDVKM. The CDR3 DNA reads TGTGCCAGCAGTTCCAACACAGGGGGAACAATTGAAGCTTTCTTT. Amino acid sequence: CASSSNTGGTIEAFF. The entire variable domain, with the rest obtained from reference TRBV28 and TRBJ1-1, is as follows: DVKVTQSSRYLVKRTGEKVFLECVQDMDHENMFWYRQDPGLGLRLIYFSYDVKMKEKGDIPEGYSVSREKKERFSLILESASTNQTSMYLCASSSNTGGTIEAFFGQGTRLTVV.

For this clone: One end of the junction fails to match germline, which may point to a read error. The chain carries TRBV29-1 and TRBJ2-7; TRBD1 matches 8 bases. CDR1 and CDR2 from the germline V gene are SQVTM and ANQGSEA. The CDR3 consists of 12 residues. The DNA of the CDR3 is TGCAGCGTAGACCCCGGGACAGGCGCACCCAGCTTC. Protein: CSVDPGTGAPSF.

This clone was seen just once. The chain joins TRBV20-1 to TRBJ2-2; no clear D. Germline CDR1 is DFQATT and CDR2 is SNEGSKA (reference sequence). The V end lost 3 bases, the J end lost 5 bases, and 4 bases lay between the germline ends. The CDR3 has 11 amino acids. The CDR3 nucleotides read TGCAGTGCTAGTGAAACCGGGGAGCTGTTTTTT. Residues: CSASETGELFF.